This TCR beta chain was captured in a study of T cells in Graves' hyperthyroidism and ophthalmopathy. Comment on this clonotype: No antigen is known for it.

What was amplified from RNA transcripts were TCR beta CDR3 regions. Carried out on the TCR CDR3, a first-round RT-PCR used the HTBI primer set. Each CDR3 protein gets one entry after TCRdb re-called the multiplex PCR reads with MiXCR. The sample has a few hundred thousand distinct CDR3 sequences; roughly 13% are singletons. PBMCs were sourced from roughly 10 ml fresh peripheral blood. Study outcomes and limitations: Within blood appeared most thyroid clonotypes that had expanded above 0.001. A median around 6.8 months before onset, the model predicted ophthalmopathy.

The CDR3 is made up of 16 amino acids. V was trimmed by 0 bases and J by 2 bases, leaving 14 bases between them. Germline assignment: CDR1 LGHDT and CDR2 YNNKEL (reference sequence). The TCR originated in a woman in her thirties or forties with Graves' ophthalmopathy. Material: blood. The V and J genes are TRBV3-1 and TRBJ2-7, with D perhaps TRBD2 (6 bases). CDR3 residues: CASSQETGTGPYEQYF. CDR3 DNA sequence: TGTGCCAGCAGCCAAGAAACCGGGACTGGCCCCTACGAGCAGTACTTC.